A selection of T cell receptor beta chains follows, all from one sample in a study of T cell responses to AZD1222 COVID-19 vaccine. TCRdb's table, derived via immunoSEQ multiplex PCR, lists solely in-frame clones and lacks some. The sample consists of some 130,000 clones, about 92% of them appearing once. This specimen consisted of peripheral blood, obtained on day 0 of AZD1222 vaccination. These receptors originate from an adult in good health. Both conserved end residues are part of each CDR3. A D gene is named only where the DNA matches it firmly. Size is omitted from some rows. Given values are once, few, many or a class for expanded clones.

D gene,V gene,clone size,J gene,CDR3 DNA,CDR3 protein
.,TRBV28,.,TRBJ1-2,TGTGCCAGCAGTCAGCTTAACTATGGCTACACCTTC,CASSQLNYGYTF
.,TRBV19,.,TRBJ2-1,TGTGCCAGTAGTATAACCAGCGTCCCAAAGGAGCAGTTCTTC,CASSITSVPKEQFF
TRBD1,TRBV7-9,.,TRBJ1-2,TGTGCCAGCAGCGGTCAAACAGGGGGCTGGGGCTACACCTTC,CASSGQTGGWGYTF
.,TRBV5-4,.,TRBJ1-4,TGTGCCAGCAGCCTATTGGGGGGCTCGAATGAAAAACTGTTTTTT,CASSLLGGSNEKLFF
TRBD1,TRBV7-6,.,TRBJ1-4,TGTGCCAGCAGCAAGACAGGGTACCGGGAAAAACTGTTTTTT,CASSKTGYREKLFF
.,TRBV9,once,TRBJ1-3,TGTGCCAGCAGCGTAGAGCTCCGGGGCAGGGGAAGAAACACCATATATTTT,CASSVELRGRGRNTIYF
TRBD1,TRBV10-3,.,TRBJ2-1,TGTGCCATCAGTGATCGGACAGGAAACATTAAAGACAATGAGCAGTTCTTC,CAISDRTGNIKDNEQFF
TRBD1,TRBV27,.,TRBJ1-6,TGTGCCAGCAGTTTAACACAGGGGAAGGATTCACCCCTCCACTTT,CASSLTQGKDSPLHF
.,TRBV4-2,once,TRBJ2-1,TGTGCCAGCAGCCAAGACCCTCTCTCTGACTGGTACAATGAGCAGTTCTTC,CASSQDPLSDWYNEQFF
TRBD1,TRBV27,.,TRBJ2-3,TGTGCCAGCAGGGGAGACAGGGGAAGGGTTGCAGATACGCAGTATTTT,CASRGDRGRVADTQYF
TRBD1,TRBV19,.,TRBJ1-5,TGTGCCAGTAGTATAGGGACAGGGAAAAATCAGCCCCAGCATTTT,CASSIGTGKNQPQHF
.,TRBV11-2,.,TRBJ1-1,TGTGCCAGCAGCTTAGTGTTCAACACTGAAGCTTTCTTT,CASSLVFNTEAFF
.,TRBV11-3,.,TRBJ2-1,TGTGCCAGCAGCTTTTTTTTCTCGGGTGGGATAGGTGAGCAGTTCTTC,CASSFFFSGGIGEQFF
TRBD1,TRBV10-3,.,TRBJ1-6,TGTGCCATCAGTGTCCGGGACAGGGGCGAATCACCCCTCCACTTT,CAISVRDRGESPLHF
TRBD1,TRBV6-4,.,TRBJ1-3,TGTGCCAGCAGCCCCGACAGGGCTGGAAACACCATATATTTT,CASSPDRAGNTIYF
.,TRBV9,.,TRBJ2-1,TGTGCCAGCAGCGCCACACTTGGGTTAGATGAGCAGTTCTTC,CASSATLGLDEQFF
.,TRBV5-1,.,TRBJ1-2,TGCGCCAGCAACCCCGGACAGAGTAACTATGGCTACACCTTC,CASNPGQSNYGYTF
TRBD2,TRBV15,.,TRBJ2-1,TGTGCCACCAGCAGAGATGTGGCAGATAGCGGGAGCCGATCTAATGAGCAGTTCTTC,CATSRDVADSGSRSNEQFF
TRBD2,TRBV9,once,TRBJ2-5,TGTGCCAGCAGCGTAGTTTCTAGCGGGAGAAGGCAGACCCAGTACTTC,CASSVVSSGRRQTQYF
.,TRBV7-3,.,TRBJ1-1,TGTGCCAGCAGCCCCCATACCACAGGGCTGAACACTGAAGCTTTCTTT,CASSPHTTGLNTEAFF
.,TRBV3-1/TRBV3-2,once,TRBJ1-1,TGTGCCAGCAGCCAAGAACCGAACACTGAAGCTTTCTTT,CASSQEPNTEAFF
.,TRBV3-1/TRBV3-2,.,TRBJ2-3,TGTGCCAGCAGCCTAAAGCGGGTCACAGATACGCAGTATTTT,CASSLKRVTDTQYF
.,TRBV6-5,.,TRBJ2-7,TGTGCCAGCAGTTACGTACAGGTTAACTCCTACGAGCAGTACTTC,CASSYVQVNSYEQYF
.,TRBV7-6,.,TRBJ2-3,TGTGCCAGCAGCCGAACGAGACCTAGCGGCACAGATACGCAGTATTTT,CASSRTRPSGTDTQYF
TRBD2,TRBV15,.,TRBJ2-1,TGTGCCACCAGCTCGCGAAGACTAGCGGCCTACAATGAGCAGTTCTTC,CATSSRRLAAYNEQFF
TRBD2,TRBV5-4,.,TRBJ2-5,TGTGCCAGCAGCTCAAGGCGGCTAGCGGGCCACCAAGAGACCCAGTACTTC,CASSSRRLAGHQETQYF
.,TRBV4-1,once,TRBJ1-5,TGCGCCAGCAGCCAGATGGATAGCAATCAGCCCCAGCATTTT,CASSQMDSNQPQHF
.,TRBV19,once,TRBJ1-5,TGTGCCAGTAAGCTCCGAGGGGCGGGGAATCAGCCCCAGCATTTT,CASKLRGAGNQPQHF
.,TRBV27,.,TRBJ2-1,TGTGCCAGCCGAATTCTGGAGGGGGTTAGCTCCTACAATGAGCAGTTCTTC,CASRILEGVSSYNEQFF
TRBD2,TRBV5-1,.,TRBJ2-1,TGCGCCAGCAGCAAGGGACTAGCGGGAGGGAATGAGCAGTTCTTC,CASSKGLAGGNEQFF
.,TRBV3-1/TRBV3-2,few,TRBJ2-7,TGTGCCAGCAGCCCGCCTCCTGAAGAGCAGTACTTC,CASSPPPEEQYF
TRBD1,TRBV9,.,TRBJ2-2,TGTGCCAGCAGCCTAACAGGACAGGGCACTTTGGCCGGGGAGCTGTTTTTT,CASSLTGQGTLAGELFF
.,TRBV5-1,.,TRBJ1-3,TGCGCCAGCAGCTTGACGGGACCGGGCTCTGGAAACACCATATATTTT,CASSLTGPGSGNTIYF
.,TRBV5-1,.,TRBJ2-7,TGCGCCAGCAGCTTGGACTGGGGGCCGGTCGAGCAGTACTTC,CASSLDWGPVEQYF
TRBD1,TRBV29-1,.,TRBJ1-1,TGCAGCGTAGGAACAGGGGGGAACACTGAAGCTTTCTTT,CSVGTGGNTEAFF
.,TRBV28,.,TRBJ2-1,TGTGCCAGCAGTTTAAGGGAGACCGAGGAGGAGCAGTTCTTC,CASSLRETEEEQFF
.,TRBV7-6,once,TRBJ2-4,TGTGCCAGCAGCCCTGGGCTAGCCAAAAACATTCAGTACTTC,CASSPGLAKNIQYF
.,TRBV5-1,.,TRBJ2-1,TGCGCCAGCAGCTTATCTGGTGAGCAGTTCTTC,CASSLSGEQFF
TRBD1,TRBV19,.,TRBJ1-2,TGTGCCAGTAGCCGGGACAGGCCGGGTGATGGCTACACCTTC,CASSRDRPGDGYTF
TRBD1,TRBV5-1,once,TRBJ1-2,TGCGCCAGCAGCCCGACAGGGGCCGTCGGCTATGGCTACACCTTC,CASSPTGAVGYGYTF
.,TRBV15,.,TRBJ1-6,TGTGCCACCAGCATAGACGGGTCAAATTCACCCCTCCACTTT,CATSIDGSNSPLHF
.,TRBV18,.,TRBJ1-2,TGTGCCGGGGTTAGCGGAACGTCCCACTATGGCTACACCTTC,CAGVSGTSHYGYTF
TRBD2,TRBV7-3,.,TRBJ2-1,TGTGCCAGCAGCTCGGTAGCGGGAGGGCCCGGCTACAATGAGCAGTTCTTC,CASSSVAGGPGYNEQFF
TRBD1,TRBV28,.,TRBJ1-5,TGTGCCAGCAGACGACAGGGGGCGGGTCAGCCCCAGCATTTT,CASRRQGAGQPQHF
.,TRBV10-3,.,TRBJ1-2,TGTGCCATCAGTGAGTGGCAAGACATGGATGGCTACACCTTC,CAISEWQDMDGYTF
.,TRBV7-8,.,TRBJ2-2,TGTGCCAGCAGCTCGTCGCAGGGATGGACCGGGGAGCTGTTTTTT,CASSSSQGWTGELFF
.,TRBV3-1/TRBV3-2,.,TRBJ1-3,TGTGCCAGCAGCTTCCGGGACCGCAGTCACACCATATATTTT,CASSFRDRSHTIYF
TRBD1,TRBV5-6,.,TRBJ1-1,TGTGCCAGCAGCTGGGACAGGAACACTGAAGCTTTCTTT,CASSWDRNTEAFF
TRBD1,TRBV27,.,TRBJ2-5,TGTGCCAGCAGGCAGGGACAGGGGAAAGAGACCCAGTACTTC,CASRQGQGKETQYF
.,TRBV5-6,.,TRBJ1-5,TGTGCCAGCAGCTCCCAGGGACTTAGCAATCAGCCCCAGCATTTT,CASSSQGLSNQPQHF
.,TRBV7-3,.,TRBJ1-2,TGTGCCAGCTCCCAAGGGGGGGGGATTTCCCCCTTTGGCTACACCTTC,CASSQGGGISPFGYTF
TRBD2,TRBV30,.,TRBJ2-3,TGTGCCTGGAGTGTACGAGCGGGAGGGGCAGATACGCAGTATTTT,CAWSVRAGGADTQYF
TRBD1,TRBV7-3,.,TRBJ1-5,TGTGCCAGCAGCCCTCCCTGGACAGGGCATCAGCCCCAGCATTTT,CASSPPWTGHQPQHF